This T cell receptor beta chain was observed in a study of blood T cell repertoires in COVID-19. In the study overall: Sample material is recorded as cDNA or gDNA derived from T cells, B-cell-depleted T cells, or PBMCs.

TCRdb keeps only in-frame clones here, not all; method: immunoSEQ multiplex PCR. Here the sample spans about 100,000 clones, over 75% being singletons. The CDR3 covers 15 residues. Trimming at V came to 10 bases and at J to 9 bases, leaving 14 bases not matched to a gene. The germline CDR1 and CDR2 sequences are MNHEY and SVGAGI. The rearrangement joins TRBV6-5 to TRBJ1-5, with TRBD1 matching 11 bases. Sequenced: peripheral blood. The receptor was derived from a man aged 60 to 69 with acute or convalescent COVID-19. The DNA for the CDR3 is TGTGCCATCCAGAAGGTGGGGACAGGGGGTGCGCCCCAGCATTTT. As protein: CAIQKVGTGGAPQHF.